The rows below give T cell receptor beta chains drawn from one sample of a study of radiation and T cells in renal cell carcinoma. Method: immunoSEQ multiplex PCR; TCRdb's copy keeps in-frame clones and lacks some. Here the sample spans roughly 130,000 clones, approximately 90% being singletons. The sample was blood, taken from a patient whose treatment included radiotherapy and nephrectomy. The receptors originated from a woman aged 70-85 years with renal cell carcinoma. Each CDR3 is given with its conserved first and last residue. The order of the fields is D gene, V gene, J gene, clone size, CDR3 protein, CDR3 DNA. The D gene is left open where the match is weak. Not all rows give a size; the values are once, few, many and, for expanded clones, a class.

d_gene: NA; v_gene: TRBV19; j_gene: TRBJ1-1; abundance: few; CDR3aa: CASIYRRGVTEAFF; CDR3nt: TGTGCCAGTATCTACCGACGGGGCGTGACTGAAGCTTTCTTT
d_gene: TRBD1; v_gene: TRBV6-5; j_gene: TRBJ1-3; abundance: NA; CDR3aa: CASKFRGPGNTIYF; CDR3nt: TGTGCCAGCAAGTTCAGGGGGCCCGGAAACACCATATATTTT
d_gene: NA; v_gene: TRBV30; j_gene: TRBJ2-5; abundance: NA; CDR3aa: CAWSRGRETQYF; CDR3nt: TGTGCCTGGAGTCGGGGGAGAGAGACCCAGTACTTC
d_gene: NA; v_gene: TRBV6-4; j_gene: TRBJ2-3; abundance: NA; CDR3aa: CASSDSYTSTDTQYF; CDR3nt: TGTGCCAGCAGTGACTCGTATACTAGCACAGATACGCAGTATTTT
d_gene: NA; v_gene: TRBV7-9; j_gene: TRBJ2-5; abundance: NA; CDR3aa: CASNLWHGPQETQYF; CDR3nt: TGTGCCAGCAACTTATGGCACGGGCCCCAAGAGACCCAGTACTTC
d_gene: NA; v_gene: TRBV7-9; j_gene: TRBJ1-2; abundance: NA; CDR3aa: CASSARGSFYGYTF; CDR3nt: TGTGCCAGCAGCGCCAGGGGCTCTTTCTATGGCTACACCTTC
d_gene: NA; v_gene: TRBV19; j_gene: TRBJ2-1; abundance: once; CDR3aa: CASSSPGMGVNEQFF; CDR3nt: TGTGCCAGTAGTTCACCGGGCATGGGGGTAAATGAGCAGTTCTTC
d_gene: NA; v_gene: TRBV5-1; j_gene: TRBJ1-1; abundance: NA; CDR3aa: CASSPGPSWGAFF; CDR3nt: TGCGCCAGCAGCCCCGGACCTTCCTGGGGAGCTTTCTTT
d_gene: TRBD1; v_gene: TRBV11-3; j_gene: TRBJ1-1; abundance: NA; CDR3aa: CASSIGQGRTEAFF; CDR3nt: TGTGCCAGCAGCATTGGACAGGGGAGAACTGAAGCTTTCTTT
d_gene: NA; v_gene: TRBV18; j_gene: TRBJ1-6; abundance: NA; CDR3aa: CASSPSSYNSPLHF; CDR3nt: TGTGCCAGCTCACCGAGCTCCTATAATTCACCCCTCCACTTT
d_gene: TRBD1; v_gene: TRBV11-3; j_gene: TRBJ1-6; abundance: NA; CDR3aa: CASSSLPGGSSPLHF; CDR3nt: TGTGCCAGCAGCTCACTCCCAGGGGGCAGTTCACCCCTCCACTTT
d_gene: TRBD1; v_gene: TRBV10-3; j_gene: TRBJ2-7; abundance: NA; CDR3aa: CAIAYGTGSYEQYF; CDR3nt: TGTGCCATAGCATACGGGACAGGGTCGTACGAGCAGTACTTC
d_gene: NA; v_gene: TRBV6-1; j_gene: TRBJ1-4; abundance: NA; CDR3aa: CASSENWGGIQFF; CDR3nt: TGTGCCAGCAGTGAAAATTGGGGAGGGATACAGTTTTTT
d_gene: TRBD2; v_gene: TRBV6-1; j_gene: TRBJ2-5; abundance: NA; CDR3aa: CASSSLAGGRETQYF; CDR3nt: TGTGCCAGCAGCTCACTAGCGGGGGGGCGAGAGACCCAGTACTTC
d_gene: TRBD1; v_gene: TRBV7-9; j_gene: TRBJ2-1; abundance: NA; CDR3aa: CASSARTGRNEQFF; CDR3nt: TGTGCCAGCAGCGCGCGGACAGGGAGGAATGAGCAGTTCTTC
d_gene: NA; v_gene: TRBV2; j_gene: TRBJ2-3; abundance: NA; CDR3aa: CASSVQGRTDTQYF; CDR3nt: TGTGCCAGCAGTGTTCAGGGACGCACAGATACGCAGTATTTT
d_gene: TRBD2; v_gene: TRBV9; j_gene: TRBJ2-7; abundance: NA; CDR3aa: CASSVGPSGGRYEQYF; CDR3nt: TGTGCCAGCAGCGTAGGTCCTAGCGGGGGAAGATACGAGCAGTACTTC
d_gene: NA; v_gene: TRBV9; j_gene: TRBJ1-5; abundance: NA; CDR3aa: CASSVDPFPINQPQHF; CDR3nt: TGTGCCAGCAGCGTAGACCCCTTCCCAATTAATCAGCCCCAGCATTTT
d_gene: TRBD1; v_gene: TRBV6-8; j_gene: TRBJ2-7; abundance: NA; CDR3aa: CASSPPRWDRSSYEQYF; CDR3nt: TGTGCCAGCAGCCCCCCTAGGTGGGACAGGAGCTCCTACGAGCAGTACTTC
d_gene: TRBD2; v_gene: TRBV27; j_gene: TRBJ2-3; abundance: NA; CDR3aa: CASQTSGGFADTQYF; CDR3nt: TGTGCCAGTCAGACTAGCGGGGGTTTCGCAGATACGCAGTATTTT
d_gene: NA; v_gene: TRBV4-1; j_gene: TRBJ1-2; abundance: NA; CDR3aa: CASSQAQNRAGYGYTF; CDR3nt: TGCGCCAGCAGCCAAGCCCAGAACAGGGCTGGCTATGGCTACACCTTC
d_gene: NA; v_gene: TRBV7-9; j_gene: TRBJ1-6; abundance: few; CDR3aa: CASSLEEGLSPLHF; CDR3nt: TGTGCCAGCAGCCTCGAAGAGGGGTTATCACCCCTCCACTTT
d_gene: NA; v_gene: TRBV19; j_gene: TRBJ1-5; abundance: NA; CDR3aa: CASATRSGVLGQPQHF; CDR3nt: TGTGCCAGTGCGACCCGGTCGGGAGTTCTTGGCCAGCCCCAGCATTTT